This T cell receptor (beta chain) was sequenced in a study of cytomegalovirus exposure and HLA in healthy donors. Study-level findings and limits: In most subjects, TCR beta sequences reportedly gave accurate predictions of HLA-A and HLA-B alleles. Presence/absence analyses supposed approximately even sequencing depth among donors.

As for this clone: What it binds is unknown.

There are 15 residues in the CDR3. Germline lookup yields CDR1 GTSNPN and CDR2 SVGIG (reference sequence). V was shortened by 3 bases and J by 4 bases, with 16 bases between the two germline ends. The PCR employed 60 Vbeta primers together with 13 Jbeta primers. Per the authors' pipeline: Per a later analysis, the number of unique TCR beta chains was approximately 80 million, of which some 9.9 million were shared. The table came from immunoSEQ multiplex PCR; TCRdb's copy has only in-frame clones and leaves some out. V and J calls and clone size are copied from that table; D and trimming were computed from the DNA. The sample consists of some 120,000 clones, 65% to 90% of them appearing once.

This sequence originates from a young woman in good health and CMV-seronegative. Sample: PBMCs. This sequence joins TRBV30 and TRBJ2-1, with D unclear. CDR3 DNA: TGTGCCTGGAGGACGGGTCTTAACTTGTACAATGAGCAGTTCTTC. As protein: CAWRTGLNLYNEQFF.